This TCR beta chain was retrieved from a study of blood T cell repertoires in COVID-19. Across the study: From T cells, B-cell-depleted T cells, or PBMCs came the material, which was cDNA or gDNA.

Here immunoSEQ multiplex PCR was the method, and the copy in TCRdb shows in-frame clones only, minus some. This repertoire shows roughly 60,000 clones, 80% to 90% found once; its top ten account for under 15%. Germline CDR1 and CDR2: SGHRS and YFSETQ. The ends were cut back, 2 bases at V and 5 bases at J, with 7 bases in the middle. CDR3 length: 12 residues. This clonotype was obtained from a man older than 75 with acute or convalescent COVID-19. The sequenced sample was peripheral blood. The V call is TRBV5-1, the J call TRBJ2-5, with D possibly being TRBD2 (6 bases). The CDR3 protein is CASSFRGETQYF. The CDR3 DNA is TGCGCCAGCAGCTTTCGGGGGGAGACCCAGTACTTC.